A selection of T cell receptor beta chains follows, all from one sample in a study of blood T cell repertoires in COVID-19. TCRdb's copy holds only in-frame clones and misses some; the assay was immunoSEQ multiplex PCR. The repertoire holds roughly 500,000 clones, with 85% to 90% as singletons. The specimen was PBMCs or T cells enriched from blood (not recorded which). The receptors come from a woman aged 40 to 50 who had recovered from COVID-19. CDR3s include the opening cysteine and the closing phenylalanine or tryptophan. The D gene is left open where the match is weak. Part of the rows lack a size; the others show once, few, many or a class for expanded clones.

d_gene: TRBD1; abundance: few; j_gene: TRBJ2-7; v_gene: TRBV15; CDR3aa: CATSRDRSSYEQYF; CDR3nt: TGTGCCACCAGCAGGGACAGGAGCTCCTACGAGCAGTACTTC
d_gene: NA; abundance: few; j_gene: TRBJ1-1; v_gene: TRBV10-2; CDR3aa: CASSHRGNTEAFF; CDR3nt: TGCGCCAGCAGTCACCGGGGTAACACTGAAGCTTTCTTT
d_gene: TRBD1; abundance: NA; j_gene: TRBJ1-5; v_gene: TRBV18; CDR3aa: CASSPVPTGGPQNNQPQHF; CDR3nt: TGTGCCAGCTCACCAGTACCGACAGGGGGTCCCCAAAACAATCAGCCCCAGCATTTT
d_gene: TRBD2; abundance: once; j_gene: TRBJ2-1; v_gene: TRBV29-1; CDR3aa: CSVRNSAGTSGRASSYNEQFF; CDR3nt: TGCAGCGTGAGAAACTCCGCCGGGACTAGCGGGAGGGCATCCTCCTACAATGAGCAGTTCTTC
d_gene: NA; abundance: few; j_gene: TRBJ1-5; v_gene: TRBV20-1; CDR3aa: CSAARGGALHF; CDR3nt: TGCAGTGCTGCCCGGGGGGGCGCTCTGCATTTT
d_gene: NA; abundance: NA; j_gene: TRBJ2-1; v_gene: TRBV18; CDR3aa: CASSTLGGAEGIEQFF; CDR3nt: TGTGCCAGCTCCACCCTGGGTGGGGCGGAGGGGATTGAGCAGTTCTTC
d_gene: NA; abundance: NA; j_gene: TRBJ2-1; v_gene: TRBV27; CDR3aa: CASSLYLRQTLSNEQFF; CDR3nt: TGTGCCAGCAGTCTTTACCTAAGACAGACCTTGAGTAATGAGCAGTTCTTC
d_gene: NA; abundance: once; j_gene: TRBJ2-3; v_gene: TRBV27; CDR3aa: CASSGGGGRADTQYF; CDR3nt: TGTGCCAGCAGTGGGGGCGGGGGTAGGGCAGATACGCAGTATTTT
d_gene: TRBD2; abundance: NA; j_gene: TRBJ2-2; v_gene: TRBV5-4; CDR3aa: CASSLKRASGVNTGELFF; CDR3nt: TGTGCCAGCAGCTTGAAGAGGGCTAGCGGCGTGAACACCGGGGAGCTGTTTTTT
d_gene: NA; abundance: NA; j_gene: TRBJ1-4; v_gene: TRBV5-1; CDR3aa: CASSPMGLATNEKLFF; CDR3nt: TGCGCCAGCAGCCCCATGGGGCTGGCAACTAATGAAAAACTGTTTTTT
d_gene: NA; abundance: NA; j_gene: TRBJ2-3; v_gene: TRBV29-1; CDR3aa: CSVGGVDTQYF; CDR3nt: TGCAGCGTTGGAGGCGTAGATACGCAGTATTTT
d_gene: TRBD1; abundance: few; j_gene: TRBJ1-1; v_gene: TRBV19; CDR3aa: CASSIEAGGSTEAFF; CDR3nt: TGTGCCAGTAGTATAGAGGCAGGGGGCTCCACTGAAGCTTTCTTT
d_gene: TRBD2; abundance: NA; j_gene: TRBJ2-2; v_gene: TRBV4-1; CDR3aa: CASSHILAGGPPGKGTGELFF; CDR3nt: TGCGCCAGCAGCCACATACTAGCGGGAGGGCCCCCGGGTAAGGGCACCGGGGAGCTGTTTTTT
d_gene: NA; abundance: few; j_gene: TRBJ2-5; v_gene: TRBV5-6; CDR3aa: CASSLGGTTLLEYF; CDR3nt: TGTGCCAGCAGCTTGGGGGGGACAACGCTCCTAGAGTACTTC
d_gene: NA; abundance: NA; j_gene: TRBJ1-3; v_gene: TRBV29-1; CDR3aa: CSVNGGDSGNTIYF; CDR3nt: TGCAGCGTTAATGGAGGGGACTCTGGAAACACCATATATTTT
d_gene: TRBD1; abundance: NA; j_gene: TRBJ2-1; v_gene: TRBV7-2; CDR3aa: CASREGTARGPQQFF; CDR3nt: TGTGCCAGCAGAGAGGGGACAGCAAGGGGTCCCCAGCAGTTCTTC
d_gene: NA; abundance: NA; j_gene: TRBJ2-2; v_gene: TRBV11-2; CDR3aa: CASSRNRNGELFF; CDR3nt: TGTGCCAGCAGCCGAAACAGGAACGGGGAGCTGTTTTTT
d_gene: NA; abundance: NA; j_gene: TRBJ1-1; v_gene: TRBV7-2; CDR3aa: CASSLQGGDTEAFF; CDR3nt: TGTGCCAGCAGCTTACAGGGCGGGGACACTGAAGCTTTCTTT
d_gene: NA; abundance: NA; j_gene: TRBJ1-1; v_gene: TRBV13; CDR3aa: CASSLQGNTEAFF; CDR3nt: TGTGCCAGCAGCTTACAGGGTAACACTGAAGCTTTCTTT
d_gene: TRBD1; abundance: NA; j_gene: TRBJ2-2; v_gene: TRBV5-1; CDR3aa: CASSPGTGETGELFF; CDR3nt: TGCGCCAGCAGCCCCGGGACAGGGGAAACCGGGGAGCTGTTTTTT
d_gene: NA; abundance: NA; j_gene: TRBJ2-7; v_gene: TRBV5-4; CDR3aa: CASSLAGVKGQYF; CDR3nt: TGTGCCAGCAGCTTGGCCGGGGTAAAAGGGCAGTACTTC
d_gene: NA; abundance: NA; j_gene: TRBJ2-7; v_gene: TRBV5-3; CDR3aa: CARSLGSRVDEQYF; CDR3nt: TGTGCCAGAAGCTTGGGGTCCAGGGTCGACGAGCAGTACTTC
d_gene: TRBD1; abundance: NA; j_gene: TRBJ1-1; v_gene: TRBV18; CDR3aa: CASSLDRVEAFF; CDR3nt: TGTGCCAGCTCGCTTGACAGGGTCGAAGCTTTCTTT
d_gene: TRBD1; abundance: NA; j_gene: TRBJ2-3; v_gene: TRBV10-3; CDR3aa: CASVRTGSNLAPDTQYF; CDR3nt: TGTGCCAGCGTTCGGACAGGGTCGAACCTTGCCCCAGATACGCAGTATTTT
d_gene: NA; abundance: NA; j_gene: TRBJ1-5; v_gene: TRBV4-1; CDR3aa: CASSLFNQPQHF; CDR3nt: TGCGCCAGCAGCCTATTCAATCAGCCCCAGCATTTT
d_gene: TRBD2; abundance: few; j_gene: TRBJ2-2; v_gene: TRBV7-9; CDR3aa: CASSFLAGAGGNTGELFF; CDR3nt: TGTGCCAGCAGCTTCTTAGCGGGAGCGGGGGGAAACACCGGGGAGCTGTTTTTT
d_gene: NA; abundance: NA; j_gene: TRBJ2-5; v_gene: TRBV11-3; CDR3aa: CASSLPLRETQYF; CDR3nt: TGTGCCAGCAGCTTACCCCTTCGAGAGACCCAGTACTTC
d_gene: TRBD1; abundance: NA; j_gene: TRBJ1-2; v_gene: TRBV18; CDR3aa: CASSPPGARTGNYGYTF; CDR3nt: TGTGCCAGCTCACCACCGGGGGCCCGGACAGGAAACTATGGCTACACCTTC
d_gene: TRBD2; abundance: NA; j_gene: TRBJ2-7; v_gene: TRBV6-1; CDR3aa: CASSATIRTSGGYEQYF; CDR3nt: TGTGCCAGCAGTGCTACCATTAGGACTAGCGGGGGCTACGAGCAGTACTTC
d_gene: NA; abundance: NA; j_gene: TRBJ1-6; v_gene: TRBV7-2; CDR3aa: CASSLVMGPSNSPLHF; CDR3nt: TGTGCCAGCAGCTTAGTAATGGGGCCCTCAAATTCACCCCTCCACTTT
d_gene: NA; abundance: NA; j_gene: TRBJ2-4; v_gene: TRBV6-2/TRBV6-3; CDR3aa: CASSYSILADNIQYF; CDR3nt: TGTGCCAGCAGTTACTCGATCTTAGCAGATAACATTCAGTACTTC
d_gene: TRBD1; abundance: once; j_gene: TRBJ1-5; v_gene: TRBV6-5; CDR3aa: CASSPDRVNQPQHF; CDR3nt: TGTGCCAGCAGTCCGGACAGGGTAAATCAGCCCCAGCATTTT
d_gene: TRBD2; abundance: NA; j_gene: TRBJ2-3; v_gene: TRBV4-2; CDR3aa: CASSQEGGLAGGSNTQYF; CDR3nt: TGTGCCAGCAGCCAAGAGGGTGGACTAGCGGGAGGGTCGAATACGCAGTATTTT
d_gene: NA; abundance: NA; j_gene: TRBJ1-4; v_gene: TRBV4-1; CDR3aa: CASSQVPGTYNEKLFF; CDR3nt: TGCGCCAGCAGCCAAGTCCCAGGGACTTATAATGAAAAACTGTTTTTT
d_gene: NA; abundance: NA; j_gene: TRBJ1-2; v_gene: TRBV10-3; CDR3aa: CAIGPGLYTF; CDR3nt: TGTGCCATCGGTCCTGGCCTCTACACCTTC
d_gene: TRBD2; abundance: NA; j_gene: TRBJ2-1; v_gene: TRBV7-9; CDR3aa: CASSPLSGVYNEQFF; CDR3nt: TGTGCCAGCAGCCCACTCAGCGGGGTGTACAATGAGCAGTTCTTC
d_gene: NA; abundance: NA; j_gene: TRBJ1-6; v_gene: TRBV12-3/TRBV12-4; CDR3aa: CASTRGSSPLHF; CDR3nt: TGTGCCAGCACTCGAGGGAGTTCACCCCTCCACTTT
d_gene: TRBD1; abundance: NA; j_gene: TRBJ1-1; v_gene: TRBV14; CDR3aa: CASNHRQGSTEAFF; CDR3nt: TGTGCCAGCAACCACAGACAGGGATCCACTGAAGCTTTCTTT
d_gene: TRBD2; abundance: NA; j_gene: TRBJ2-7; v_gene: TRBV11-2; CDR3aa: CASSPPGGIGEQYF; CDR3nt: TGTGCCAGCAGTCCGCCGGGAGGGATCGGGGAGCAGTACTTC